This T cell receptor beta chain derives from a study of vaccination effects on CD4 cells after COVID-19. Peptide-pool stimulation followed by sequencing identified expanded antigen-specific CD4+ clonotypes in the ViraFEST assay. Culturing for roughly 10 days preceded CD4+ T cell isolation. Their SARS-CoV-2 infection, verified by PCR, occurred between March and December 2020. The vaccine given was either BNT162b2 or mRNA-1273, in two doses. Trimming removed 5 bases from V and 0 bases from J; junction bases left unmatched: 4. Germline CDR1 and CDR2: SGDLS and YYNGEE. The CDR3 covers 14 residues. Assay used: immunoSEQ multiplex PCR; TCRdb lists only in-frame clones, some missing. This sample has roughly 16,000 clones, with 65% to 75% found just once. For this clone: The antigen remains unidentified.

Study results and caveats: New vaccine-induced clones were the main type among post-vaccine spike-reactive clones in convalescents.

Material: CD4+ T cells from PBMCs cultured with SARS-CoV-2 spike peptides, obtained after COVID-19 vaccination. This receptor was taken from a human donor who had a prior SARS-CoV-2 infection. The chain couples TRBV9 to TRBJ2-7; TRBD1 agrees at 8 bases. The CDR3 nucleotides are TGTGCCAGCAGTAGGGACAGGCACTCCTACGAGCAGTACTTC. It yields the protein CASSRDRHSYEQYF. Full variable domain (outside the CDR3, taken from reference TRBV9 and TRBJ2-7): DSGVTQTPKHLITATGQRVTLRCSPRSGDLSVYWYQQSLDQGLQFLIQYYNGEERAKGNILERFSAQQFPDLHSELNLSSLELGDSALYFCASSRDRHSYEQYFGPGTRLTVT.